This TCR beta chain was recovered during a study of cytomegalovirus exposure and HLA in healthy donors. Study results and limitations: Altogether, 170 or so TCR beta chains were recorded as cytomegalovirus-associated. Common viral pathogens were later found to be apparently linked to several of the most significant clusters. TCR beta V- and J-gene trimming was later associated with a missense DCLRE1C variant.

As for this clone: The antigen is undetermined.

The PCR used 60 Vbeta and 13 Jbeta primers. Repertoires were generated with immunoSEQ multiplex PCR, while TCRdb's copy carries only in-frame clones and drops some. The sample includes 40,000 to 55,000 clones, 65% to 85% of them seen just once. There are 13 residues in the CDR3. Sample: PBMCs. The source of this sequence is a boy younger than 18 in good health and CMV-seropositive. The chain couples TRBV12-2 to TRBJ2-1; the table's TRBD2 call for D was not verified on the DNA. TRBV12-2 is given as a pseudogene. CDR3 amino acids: CASRHMGGNEQFF. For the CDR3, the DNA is TGTGCAAGTCGCCACATGGGGGGTAATGAGCAGTTCTTC.